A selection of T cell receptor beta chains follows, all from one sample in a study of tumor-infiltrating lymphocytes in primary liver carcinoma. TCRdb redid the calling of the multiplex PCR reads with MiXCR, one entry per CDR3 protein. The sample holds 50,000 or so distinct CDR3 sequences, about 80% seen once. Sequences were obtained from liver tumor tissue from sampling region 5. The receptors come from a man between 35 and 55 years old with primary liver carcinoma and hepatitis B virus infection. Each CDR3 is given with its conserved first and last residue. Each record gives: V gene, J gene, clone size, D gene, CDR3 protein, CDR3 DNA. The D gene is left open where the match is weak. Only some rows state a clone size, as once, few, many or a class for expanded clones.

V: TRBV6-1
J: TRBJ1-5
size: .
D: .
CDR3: CASSPKPRRLNQPQHF
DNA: TGTGCCAGCAGCCCCAAGCCTCGACGGCTCAATCAGCCCCAGCATTTT

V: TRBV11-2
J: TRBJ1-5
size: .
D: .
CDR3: CASSLAGVIGSNRPQHF
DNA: TGTGCCAGCAGCTTAGCAGGGGTAATAGGGAGCAATCGGCCCCAGCATTTT

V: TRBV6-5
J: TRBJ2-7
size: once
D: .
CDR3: CASNSSGHEQYF
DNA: TGTGCCAGCAATTCCTCAGGGCATGAGCAGTACTTC

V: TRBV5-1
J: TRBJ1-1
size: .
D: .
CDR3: CASSLDGMSTEAFF
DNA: TGCGCCAGCAGCTTGGACGGTATGAGCACTGAAGCTTTCTTT

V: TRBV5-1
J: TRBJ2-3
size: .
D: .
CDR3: CASSLASASADMQYF
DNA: TGCGCCAGCAGCTTGGCCAGCGCCAGCGCAGATATGCAGTATTTT

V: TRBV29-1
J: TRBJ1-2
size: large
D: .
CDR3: CSVKFGQSIYGYTF
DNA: TGCAGCGTCAAGTTTGGACAGTCGATCTATGGCTACACCTTC

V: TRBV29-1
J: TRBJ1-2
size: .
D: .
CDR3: CSLQGSDGYIF
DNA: TGCAGCCTTCAGGGGTCGGATGGCTACATCTTC

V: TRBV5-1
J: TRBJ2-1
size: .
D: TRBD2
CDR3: CTSSSGLAGGPNNEQFF
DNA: TGCACCAGCAGCTCTGGACTAGCGGGAGGGCCAAACAATGAGCAGTTCTTC

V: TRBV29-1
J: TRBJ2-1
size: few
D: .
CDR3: CSVIGGTCRDEQSF
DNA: TGCAGCGTTATTGGCGGGACGTGTAGGGATGAGCAGTCCTTC

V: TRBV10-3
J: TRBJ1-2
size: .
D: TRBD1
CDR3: CAIQGQVTTGYTF
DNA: TGTGCCATTCAGGGACAGGTGACGACCGGCTACACCTTC

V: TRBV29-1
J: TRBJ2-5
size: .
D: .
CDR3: CSVESAGRSETQYF
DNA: TGCAGCGTTGAATCCGCGGGTAGATCGGAGACCCAGTACTTC

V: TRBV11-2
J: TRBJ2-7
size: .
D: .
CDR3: CANSLSYEHYF
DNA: TGTGCCAACAGTTTATCCTACGAGCACTACTTC

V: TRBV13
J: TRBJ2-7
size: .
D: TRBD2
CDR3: CTSIFWGTSAYEQYF
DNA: TGTACCAGCATCTTTTGGGGGACTAGCGCATACGAGCAGTACTTC

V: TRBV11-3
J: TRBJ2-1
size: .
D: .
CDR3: CSSSLGLSNNEQFF
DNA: TGTTCCAGCAGCTTAGGTCTCTCGAACAATGAGCAGTTCTTC

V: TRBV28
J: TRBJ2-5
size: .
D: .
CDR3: CTRTREVQETQYF
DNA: TGTACCAGGACCCGAGAGGTACAAGAGACCCAGTACTTC

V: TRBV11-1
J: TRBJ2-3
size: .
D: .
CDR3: CPSSSGGSSVGARTDTQYF
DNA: TGTCCCAGCAGCTCTGGGGGGAGCTCTGTTGGAGCCCGCACGGATACGCAGTATTTT

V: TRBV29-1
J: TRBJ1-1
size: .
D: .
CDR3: CSACARWGMNAEAFF
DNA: TGCAGCGCCTGTGCAAGGTGGGGGATGAACGCTGAAGCTTTCTTT

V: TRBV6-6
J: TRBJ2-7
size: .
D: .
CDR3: CASSSLSNQGPRDEQYF
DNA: TGTGCCAGCAGTTCCTTGTCGAACCAGGGGCCTAGGGATGAGCAGTACTTC

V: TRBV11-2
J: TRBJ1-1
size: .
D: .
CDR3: CGSSLGLMTEAFF
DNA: TGTGGCAGCAGCTTAGGCCTGATGACTGAAGCTTTCTTT

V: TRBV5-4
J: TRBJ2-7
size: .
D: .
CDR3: CASSLDGLYEQYF
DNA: TGTGCCAGCAGCTTGGACGGGTTATACGAGCAGTACTTC

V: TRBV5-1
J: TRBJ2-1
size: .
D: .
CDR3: CTSSLSGGYNEQFF
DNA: TGCACCAGCAGCTTAAGTGGCGGATACAATGAACAGTTCTTC

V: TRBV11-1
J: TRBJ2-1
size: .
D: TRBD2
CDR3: CTSSLRSLAGGSYNEQFF
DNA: TGTACCAGCAGCTTAAGGTCCCTAGCGGGAGGATCCTACAATGAGCAATTCTTC

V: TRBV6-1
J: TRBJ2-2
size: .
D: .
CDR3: CASGTQGTSAGELSF
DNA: TGTGCCAGCGGAACACAGGGTACTTCGGCCGGTGAGTTGTCTTTT

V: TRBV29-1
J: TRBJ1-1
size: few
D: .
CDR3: CSVVTGDTEAFF
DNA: TGCAGCGTGGTAACGGGGGACACTGAAGCTTTCTTT

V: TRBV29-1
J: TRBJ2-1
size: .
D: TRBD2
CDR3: CSVAPAGGFYNEQFF
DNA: TGCAGCGTTGCACCAGCGGGAGGGTTCTACAACGAGCAGTTCTTC

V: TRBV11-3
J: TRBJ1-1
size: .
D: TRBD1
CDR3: CASSTRQGAEAFF
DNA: TGTGCCAGCAGCACTCGACAGGGGGCTGAAGCTTTCTTT

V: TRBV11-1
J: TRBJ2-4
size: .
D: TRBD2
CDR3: CASSFPETSGTKRIQYF
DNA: TGTGCCAGCAGCTTTCCAGAGACTAGCGGGACCAAAAGGATTCAGTACTTC

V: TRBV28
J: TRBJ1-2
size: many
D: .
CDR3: CASRPGGYGYTF
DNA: TGTGCCAGCCGGCCCGGGGGGTATGGCTACACCTTC

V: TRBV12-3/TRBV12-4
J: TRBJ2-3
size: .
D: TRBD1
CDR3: CAGIKGDRGTDTQYF
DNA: TGTGCCGGCATTAAAGGGGACAGGGGCACAGATACGCAGTATTTT

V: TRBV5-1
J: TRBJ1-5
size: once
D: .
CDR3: CASSLVRAQRGQQPQHF
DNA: TGCGCCAGCAGCTTGGTCCGCGCCCAGCGGGGACAACAGCCCCAGCATTTT

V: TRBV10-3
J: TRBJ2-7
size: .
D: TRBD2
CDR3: CAISEGVTSRRGEQYF
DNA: TGTGCCATCAGTGAGGGGGTGACTAGCAGGAGAGGCGAACAGTACTTC

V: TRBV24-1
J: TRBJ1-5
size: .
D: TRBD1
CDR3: CATRDRATYSNQPQHF
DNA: TGTGCCACCCGGGACAGAGCCACATATAGCAATCAGCCCCAGCATTTT

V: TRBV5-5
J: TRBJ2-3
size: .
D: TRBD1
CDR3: CSSSLTDGTDTRYF
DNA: TGTTCCAGCAGCTTGACTGACGGGACAGATACGCGGTATTTT

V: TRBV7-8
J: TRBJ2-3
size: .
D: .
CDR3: CVSSEGHPKADTHYF
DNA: TGTGTCAGCAGTGAGGGACATCCAAAGGCAGATACGCATTATTTT

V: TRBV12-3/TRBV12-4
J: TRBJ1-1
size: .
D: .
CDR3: CAISLEVNTEALF
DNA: TGTGCCATCAGTTTAGAAGTGAACACTGAAGCTCTCTTT

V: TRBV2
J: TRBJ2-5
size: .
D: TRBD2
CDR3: CASCRLAAGQETQYF
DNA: TGTGCCAGCTGTCGACTAGCGGCTGGGCAAGAGACACAGTACTTC

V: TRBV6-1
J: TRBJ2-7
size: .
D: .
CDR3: CPSHYEQYF
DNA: TGCCCCAGCCACTACGAGCAGTACTTC

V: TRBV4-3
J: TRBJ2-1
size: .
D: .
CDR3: CASSHFQGSSDEQFF
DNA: TGCGCCAGCAGCCATTTTCAGGGGTCTAGCGATGAGCAGTTCTTC

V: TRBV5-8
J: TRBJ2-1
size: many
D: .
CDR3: CASSLGGVRAYNEQFF
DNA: TGTGCCAGCAGCTTGGGTGGAGTAAGGGCTTACAATGAGCAGTTCTTC

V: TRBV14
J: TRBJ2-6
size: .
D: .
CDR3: CASSPRWTVLLSGANVLTF
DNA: TGTGCCAGCAGCCCACGATGGACAGTGCTCCTCTCTGGGGCCAACGTCCTGACTTTC

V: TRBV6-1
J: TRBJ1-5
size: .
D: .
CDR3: CSSSWAGNQPQHF
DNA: TGTTCCAGTAGTTGGGCAGGCAATCAGCCCCAGCATTTT

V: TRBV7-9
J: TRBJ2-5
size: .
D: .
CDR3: CASSSGGGVETQYF
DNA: TGTGCCAGCAGCTCGGGCGGAGGCGTGGAGACCCAGTACTTC

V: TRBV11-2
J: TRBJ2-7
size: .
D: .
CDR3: CASSTVPGADYEQYF
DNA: TGTGCCAGCAGCACAGTGCCGGGAGCGGACTACGAGCAGTACTTC

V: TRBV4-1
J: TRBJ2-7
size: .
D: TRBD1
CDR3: CASSQGQGHAYEQYF
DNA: TGCGCCAGCAGCCAGGGACAGGGGCACGCCTACGAGCAGTATTTC

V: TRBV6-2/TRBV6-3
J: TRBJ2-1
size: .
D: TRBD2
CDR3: CARSPPRLAGPPENNEQFF
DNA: TGTGCCAGGAGCCCTCCGCGGCTAGCGGGTCCACCTGAGAACAATGAGCAGTTCTTC

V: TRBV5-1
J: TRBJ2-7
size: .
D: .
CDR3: CASSLDPRSYEQYF
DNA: TGCGCCAGCAGCTTGGATCCAAGATCCTACGAGCAGTACTTC

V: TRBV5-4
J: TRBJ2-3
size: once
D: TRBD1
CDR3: CASSSTGGGKDTQYF
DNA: TGTGCCAGCAGCTCGACAGGGGGTGGCAAAGATACGCAGTATTTT

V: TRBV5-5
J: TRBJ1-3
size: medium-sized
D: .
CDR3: CASSAGTDLFSGNTIYF
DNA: TGTGCCAGCAGCGCCGGGACGGATCTCTTTTCTGGAAACACCATATATTTT

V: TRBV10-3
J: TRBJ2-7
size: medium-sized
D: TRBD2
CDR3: CAIRAPPGTSLTSGEQYF
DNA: TGTGCCATCAGGGCTCCCCCCGGGACTAGCCTTACGTCTGGCGAGCAGTACTTC

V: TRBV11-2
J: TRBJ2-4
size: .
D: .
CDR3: CASTTSAVSRNIQYF
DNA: TGTGCCAGCACCACCTCGGCGGTATCCAGAAACATTCAGTACTTC

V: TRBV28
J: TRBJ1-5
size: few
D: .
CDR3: CASSLIGGTQPQHF
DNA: TGCGCCAGCAGTTTGATAGGGGGAACGCAGCCCCAGCATTTT

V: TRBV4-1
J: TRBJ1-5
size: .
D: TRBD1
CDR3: CASSQQDRANHPQHF
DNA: TGCGCCAGCAGCCAACAGGACAGGGCCAATCATCCCCAGCATTTT

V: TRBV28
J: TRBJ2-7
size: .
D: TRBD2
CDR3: CASSYIPTSGKNEHYF
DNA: TGTGCCAGCAGTTACATCCCAACTAGCGGGAAAAACGAGCATTACTTC

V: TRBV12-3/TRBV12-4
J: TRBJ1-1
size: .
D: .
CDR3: CVSSSGPRAFF
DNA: TGTGTCAGCAGCTCAGGTCCCCGAGCTTTCTTT

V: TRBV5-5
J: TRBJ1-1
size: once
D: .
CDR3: CASSLYYSEAEAFF
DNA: TGTGCCAGTAGCTTGTACTACAGTGAGGCTGAAGCTTTCTTT

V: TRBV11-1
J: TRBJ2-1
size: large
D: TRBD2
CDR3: CASSAGGPNEQFF
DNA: TGTGCCAGCAGCGCGGGAGGGCCGAATGAGCAGTTCTTC

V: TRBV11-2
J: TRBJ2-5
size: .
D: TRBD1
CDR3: CASSPGQGSQKIQYF
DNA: TGTGCCAGCAGCCCGGGACAGGGATCCCAAAAGATCCAGTACTTC

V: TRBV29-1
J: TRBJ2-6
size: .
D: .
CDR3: CGVGGSGVNVLTF
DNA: TGCGGCGTTGGAGGGTCTGGGGTCAACGTCCTGACTTTC

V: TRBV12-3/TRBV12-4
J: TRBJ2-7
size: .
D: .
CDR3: CASSLAGMDGGEQYF
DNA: TGTGCCAGCAGTTTAGCGGGGATGGACGGGGGTGAGCAGTACTTC

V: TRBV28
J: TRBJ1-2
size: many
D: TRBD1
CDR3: CASRTGGNYGYTF
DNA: TGTGCCTCCCGGACAGGGGGAAACTATGGCTACACCTTC